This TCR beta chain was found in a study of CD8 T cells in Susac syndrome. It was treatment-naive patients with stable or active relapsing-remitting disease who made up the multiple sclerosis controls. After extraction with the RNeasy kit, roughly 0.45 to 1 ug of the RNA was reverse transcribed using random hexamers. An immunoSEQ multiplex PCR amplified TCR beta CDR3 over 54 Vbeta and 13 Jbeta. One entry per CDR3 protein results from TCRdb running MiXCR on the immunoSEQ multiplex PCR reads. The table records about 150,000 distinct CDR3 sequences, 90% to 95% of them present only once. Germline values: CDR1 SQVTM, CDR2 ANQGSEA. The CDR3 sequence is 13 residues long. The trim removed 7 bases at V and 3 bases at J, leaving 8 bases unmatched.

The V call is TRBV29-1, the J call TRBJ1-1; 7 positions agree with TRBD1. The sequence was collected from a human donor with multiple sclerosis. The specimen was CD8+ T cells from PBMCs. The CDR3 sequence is CSAEPGQDTEAFF. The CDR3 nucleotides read TGCAGCGCTGAGCCTGGACAGGACACTGAAGCTTTCTTT.